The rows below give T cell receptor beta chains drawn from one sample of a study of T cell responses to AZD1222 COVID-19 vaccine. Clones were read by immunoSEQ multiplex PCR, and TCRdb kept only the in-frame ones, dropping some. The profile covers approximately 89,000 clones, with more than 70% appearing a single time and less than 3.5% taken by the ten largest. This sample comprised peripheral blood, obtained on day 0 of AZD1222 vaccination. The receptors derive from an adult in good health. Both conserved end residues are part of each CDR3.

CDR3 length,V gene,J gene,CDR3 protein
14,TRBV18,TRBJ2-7,CASSPPGGLREQYF
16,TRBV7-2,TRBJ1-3,CASSLASRSSGNTIYF
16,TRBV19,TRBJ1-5,CASSNYNPGLDQPQHF
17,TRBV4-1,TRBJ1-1,CASSQEELGTLNTEAFF
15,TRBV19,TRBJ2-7,CASRLAGGLSYEQYF
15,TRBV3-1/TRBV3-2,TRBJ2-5,CASSQDLGKQETQYF
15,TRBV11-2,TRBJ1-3,CASSLDGVPGNTIYF
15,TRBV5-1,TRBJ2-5,CASSSVAGQKETQYF
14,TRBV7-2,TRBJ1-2,CASSPRDGSYGYTF
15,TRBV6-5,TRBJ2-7,CASSSWGGSSYEQYF
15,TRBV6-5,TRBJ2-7,CASSYSRAGAQEQYF
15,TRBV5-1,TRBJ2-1,CASSLGQGGYNEQFF
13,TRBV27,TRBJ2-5,CASKLYIEETQYF
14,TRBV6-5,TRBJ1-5,CASSPTGGLQPQHF
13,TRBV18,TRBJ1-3,CASSLLSGNTIYF
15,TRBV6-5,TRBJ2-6,CASRLSGSGANVLTF
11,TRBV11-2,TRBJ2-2,CASSYQGELFF
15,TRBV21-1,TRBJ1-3,CASSKGSDSGNTIYF
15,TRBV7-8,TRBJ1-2,CASSSPGRGPFGYTF
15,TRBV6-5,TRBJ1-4,CASRKNRPGDEKLFF
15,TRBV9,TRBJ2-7,CASSVGGGRGDEQYF
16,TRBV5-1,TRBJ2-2,CASSLASRVSTGELFF
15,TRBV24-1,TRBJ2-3,CATSDPRRGTDTQYF
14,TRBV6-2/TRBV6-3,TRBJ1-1,CASSYGGIDTEAFF
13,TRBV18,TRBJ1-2,CASSGGSGYGYTF
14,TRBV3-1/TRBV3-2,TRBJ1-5,CASSQGHSNQPQHF
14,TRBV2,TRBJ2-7,CASRDGTAPYEQYF
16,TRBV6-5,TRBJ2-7,CASSYSSRGASYEQYF
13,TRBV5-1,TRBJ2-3,CASRLDETDTQYF